This entry concerns a single T cell receptor beta chain. The antigen this receptor binds is unknown. Base-call qualities are not available, and no considerably larger clone is one nucleotide away. This sample includes further DNA sequences coding for the same CDR3. The immunoSEQ Assay was used to sequence TCR beta CDR3 regions from DNA. Under the source paper's analysis protocol: To compute T cell density, TCR beta template counts were normalized to usable DNA, which was estimated by amplifying housekeeping genes. Using the preseqR package, richness was estimated by extrapolating to 120,000 templates for tissue samples and 400,000 templates for PBMC samples. Clonality was defined as one minus Pielou's evenness. Differential abundance testing on productive amino-acid clonotypes, with a minimum total count of 5 and an alpha of 0.1, was used to identify tissue-enriched TCRs. Repertoire overlap between compartments was quantified with the Jaccard Index and Morisita Overlap Index. GLIPH clustered TCR beta CDR3s with public tetramer-defined viral CDR3s; viral motifs required at least three viral sequences plus V-gene enrichment. TCRdb mirrors the immuneACCESS table, restricted to in-frame sequences. Some clones are absent from its copies; in checked studies, under half trace to an unresolved V gene, and the reason for the others is unknown. V, J and clone size were drawn from that table, and D and trimming were deduced from the DNA. The sample table records tens of thousands of clones; approximately 80% of these occur just once. The top ten clonotypes cover 7.5% to 10% of the sample.

At diagnosis, peripheral blood, uninvolved tumor-adjacent lung and tumor were collected and stored as a combination of fresh-frozen and FFPE material. Blood samples were analyzed as peripheral blood mononuclear cells for TCR repertoire profiling. The sample is drawn from a study of T cells in localized non-small cell lung cancer (TCRdb year 2020). As for the study more broadly: The study analyzed T cell repertoires of 236 early-stage NSCLC patients, comparing tumors and uninvolved tumor-adjacent lungs. All 240 or so NSCLC patients in the cohort were treatment-naive and had localized lung tumors that were resected. NSCLC patients had a mean age of around 70 years, and more than 120 were male and some 98 female.

Paper-wide results and their limitations: Because of the exploratory design, TCR variables were selected using unadjusted p-values without false-discovery rate correction. Multi-region tumor sequencing was not performed, so intratumor heterogeneity could not be excluded. Higher T cell density in blood was associated with longer overall survival, whereas higher clonality in adjacent lung was associated with shorter survival. Of the top 100 tumor clones, a median of roughly 53 were detected in paired uninvolved adjacent lung; roughly 29 were also among that lung's top 100. Uninvolved tumor-adjacent lung showed the highest T cell clonality, higher than tumor, which suggests more focused antigenic responses in the uninvolved tumor-adjacent lung.

The cysteine opens and the phenylalanine closes a CDR3 of 13 amino acids. This entry keeps only the CDR3 DNA: 39 bases, framed from base 1. From a lookup of the germline V gene, CDR1 and CDR2 are SGDLS and YYNGEE. V drops 1 base and J drops 4 bases, leaving 5 bases in between. This chain is built from TRBV9 and TRBJ2-2, with the D gene call left open. The clonotype was recovered from a female donor of 60 years or more with stage I lung adenocarcinoma. Sequencing was performed on peripheral blood, taken before any cancer treatment. The nucleotide sequence reads as follows: TGTGCCAGCAGCGTATCGGGCACCGGGGAGCTGTTTTTT. It encodes CASSVSGTGELFF.